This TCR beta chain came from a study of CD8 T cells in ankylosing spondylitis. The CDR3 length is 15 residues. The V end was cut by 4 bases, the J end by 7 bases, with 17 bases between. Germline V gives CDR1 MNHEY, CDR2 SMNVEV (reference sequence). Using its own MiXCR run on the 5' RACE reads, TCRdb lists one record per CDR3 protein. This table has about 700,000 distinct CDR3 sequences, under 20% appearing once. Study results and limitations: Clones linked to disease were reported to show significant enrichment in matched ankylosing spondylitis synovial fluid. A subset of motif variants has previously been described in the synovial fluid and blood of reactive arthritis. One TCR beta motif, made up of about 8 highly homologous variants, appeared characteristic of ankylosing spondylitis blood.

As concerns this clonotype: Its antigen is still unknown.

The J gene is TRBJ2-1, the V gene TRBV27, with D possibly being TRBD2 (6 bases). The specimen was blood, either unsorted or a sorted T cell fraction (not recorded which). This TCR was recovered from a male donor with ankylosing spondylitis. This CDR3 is CASSSPTGERNEQFF. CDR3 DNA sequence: TGTGCCAGCAGTTCACCTACGGGAGAAAGGAATGAGCAGTTCTTC.